The TCR beta chain under discussion was sequenced for a study of blood T cell repertoires in COVID-19 (dated by TCRdb to 2018 to 2021). For the wider study: The collaborator samples originated in the United States, Italy and Spain and spanned the acute and convalescent phases of COVID-19. The prospective study material was composed of cDNA or gDNA derived from T cells, B-cell-depleted T cells, or PBMCs. The dataset comprised deeply sampled blood TCRbeta repertoires from subjects exposed to, actively infected with, or recovered from COVID-19. The repertoires were made available in a free public database intended to serve as a resource for research on the immune response to SARS-CoV-2. Samples were obtained from the ongoing ImmuneRACE study (first 160 participants) and from about 1,300 subjects provided by 6 global collaborators. The sample metadata nearly always contained a de-identified subject ID, COVID-19 status, age in years and sex. Where available, HLA class I and class II types were obtained from metadata supplied by the sample provider rather than from assay-based typing.

General conclusions and limits of the study: Clinical and demographic metadata were provided uncurated, with the amount varying by source and participant.

On this clone: No antigen is known for it. Base qualities are missing; no much larger clone stands one base away.

Measured from the cysteine to the phenylalanine, the CDR3 is 15 residues long. Only the CDR3 DNA stays, 45 bases, in frame from base 1. CDR1 and CDR2 were assigned from the germline V gene (reference sequence) as LNHDA and SQIVND. V gives up 0 bases and J gives up 0 bases, and the segment between their germline ends measures 5 bases. TCRbeta CDR3 regions were amplified from genomic DNA using the immunoSEQ Assay, a bias-controlled multiplex PCR. Concerning the study's data processing: Within the assay, amplification of reference gene primers was used to estimate how many nucleated cells each sample contained. To quantify the absolute abundance of each unique TCRbeta CDR3 rearrangement, sequence reads were collapsed and filtered. Productive Simpson clonality was computed per sample as the square root of Simpson's diversity index over productive rearrangements. TCRdb provides this immuneACCESS table in a form limited to in-frame rearrangements. Some clones are lacking; in checked studies, under half of them reflect an unresolved V gene, and why the rest are absent is not known. Clonal size and the V and J genes are those of that table, whereas D and trimming came from the DNA. Here the sample has fewer than 250,000 clones; around nine tenths occur a single time. The ten largest clones represent 5% to 7.5% of the sample.

A second Seattle source provided samples from volunteer blood donors who had recovered from COVID-19. Each collaborating institution followed its own protocols to collect whole blood in K2EDTA tubes. For TCRbeta analysis, collaborators shipped samples as frozen whole blood, isolated PBMCs, or DNA extracted from either of those sample types. The clonotype comes from a woman between 40 and 55 years old who had recovered from COVID-19. What was sequenced was peripheral blood. The chain links TRBV19 with TRBJ2-2, with the D gene too uncertain to name. DNA sequence: TGTGCCAGTAGTATAGACAGTCCGAACACCGGGGAGCTGTTTTTT. This yields the protein CASSIDSPNTGELFF.